What follows are 27 T cell receptor beta chains derived from one specimen sequenced in a study of T cell changes during pregnancy in multiple sclerosis. Sequencing used immunoSEQ multiplex PCR; TCRdb keeps in-frame clones, though not all of them. The table has 85,000 to 90,000 clones, around 94% seen once. The sequencing used peripheral blood, collected after pregnancy. The receptors derive from a female donor in good health, enrolled as a control in a pregnancy study.

The gene calls are TRBV19 and TRBJ1-1, with D uncertain. The CDR3 contains 15 residues. Germline lookup yields CDR1 LNHDA and CDR2 SQIVND (reference sequence). The V end lost 4 bases, the J end lost 0 bases, and 12 bases lay between the germline ends. As DNA, the CDR3 is TGTGCCAGTAGTAACCCCCGCCAGTTGAACACTGAAGCTTTCTTT. Translating gives CASSNPRQLNTEAFF. The entire variable domain, with the rest obtained from reference TRBV19 and TRBJ1-1, is as follows: DGGITQSPKYLFRKEGQNVTLSCEQNLNHDAMYWYRQDPGQGLRLIYYSQIVNDFQKGDIAEGYSVSREKKESFPLTVTSAQKNPTAFYLCASSNPRQLNTEAFFGQGTRLTVV.

The chain uses TRBV6-4 and TRBJ2-7; D gene unclear. V was trimmed by 3 bases and J by 5 bases, leaving 17 bases between them. This CDR3 is 15 amino acids long. Germline values: CDR1 MRHNA, CDR2 SNTAGT. For the CDR3, the DNA is TGTGCCAGCAGTGATTTGGTTTCAGGCCCTAACGAGCAGTACTTC. Encoded protein: CASSDLVSGPNEQYF.

The V and J genes are TRBV29-1 and TRBJ2-7, with 9 bases identical to TRBD2. CDR3 size: 13 residues. Germline loops: CDR1 SQVTM, CDR2 ANQGSEA. V dropped 6 bases and J dropped 7; count of bases not matched to a gene: 10. The CDR3 loop is CSVGSGRSREQYF. In nucleotides, the CDR3 is TGCAGCGTGGGCAGCGGGAGGTCTAGGGAGCAGTACTTC.

The rearrangement links TRBV6-1 to TRBJ2-5, with 15 nucleotides matching TRBD2. J gave up 2 bases and V 10 bases, and 5 bases lay outside the gene matches. This CDR3 spans 15 amino acids. Per the germline V gene, CDR1 is MNHNS and CDR2 is SASEGT. The CDR3 DNA follows: TGTGCCACCGGGGGACTAGCGGGAGGACAAGAGACCCAGTACTTC. Translated: CATGGLAGGQETQYF.

V and J are TRBV9 and TRBJ2-3; 7 bases match TRBD2. Germline trimming cut 2 bases from V and 6 bases from J; bases unmatched to any gene: 9. CDR3 length: 15 residues. Germline V CDR1 and CDR2: SGDLS, YYNGEE. CDR3 nucleotide sequence: TGTGCCAGCAGCGTCACCGGGACTACCTTCGATACGCAGTATTTT. Protein product: CASSVTGTTFDTQYF.

The chain combines TRBV6-4 with TRBJ1-5; D uncertain. Germline CDR1 reads MRHNA; CDR2 reads SNTAGT. V was cut by 2 bases and J by 1 base, with 12 bases left in between. This CDR3 comprises 16 residues. As DNA, the CDR3 is TGTGCCAGCAGTGACCACAGTGAGGGCAGCAATCAGCCCCAGCATTTT. Protein sequence: CASSDHSEGSNQPQHF.

This chain joins TRBV9 and TRBJ2-1; D may be TRBD2 (5 bases). V lost 0 bases to trimming and J lost 8 bases, with 12 bases between them. This CDR3 spans 14 amino acids. CDR1 and CDR2 (germline): SGDLS, YYNGEE. For the CDR3, the DNA is TGTGCCAGCAGCGTAGCTTCGGGAAATCATGAGCAGTTCTTC. Its translation: CASSVASGNHEQFF.

The V call is TRBV4-1, the J call TRBJ2-7; 10 bases align to TRBD2. This CDR3 is built from 15 residues. V dropped 1 base and J dropped 3; count of bases not matched to a gene: 3. Germline CDR1 and CDR2: MGHRA and YSYEKL. CDR3 amino acids: CASSQGLAGNYEQYF. The CDR3 DNA is TGCGCCAGCAGCCAAGGACTAGCGGGTAACTACGAGCAGTACTTC.

The V call is TRBV5-1, the J call TRBJ2-3; D is ambiguous. The CDR3 is 15 amino acids. Germline values: CDR1 SGHRS, CDR2 YFSETQ. V was cut by 1 base and J by 1 base, with 10 bases left in between. This chain's CDR3 is CASSLLGQGTDTQYF. CDR3 DNA: TGCGCCAGCAGCTTGTTGGGCCAGGGCACAGATACGCAGTATTTT.

V gene TRBV28 combines with J gene TRBJ2-3; 7 nucleotides align to TRBD2. CDR1 and CDR2 (germline): MDHEN, SYDVKM. With 2 bases clipped from V and 11 bases from J, the junction kept 10 bases outside the gene matches. CDR3 size: 14 residues. DNA for the CDR3: TGTGCCAGCAGTTTACTGTCCGGGACTACCTTGCAGTATTTT. It yields the protein CASSLLSGTTLQYF.

This clone was detected a few times. The chain employs TRBV14 and TRBJ1-1, with 7 bases fitting TRBD1. After removal of 4 bases from V and 4 bases from J, the junction contained 9 bases not matched to a gene. Germline values: CDR1 SGHDN, CDR2 FVKESK. This CDR3 is built from 15 residues. For the CDR3, the DNA is TGTGCCAGCAGCCCAGGACAGGCTCGGTCCACTGAAGCTTTCTTT. It yields the protein CASSPGQARSTEAFF.

The V call is TRBV6-1, the J call TRBJ1-5; 8 bases map to TRBD1. The CDR3 extends over 16 amino acids. Germline V lookup: CDR1 MNHNS, CDR2 SASEGT. The junction had 9 bases not matched to a gene; V was cut back by 4 bases and J by 4 bases. CDR3 DNA sequence: TGTGCCAGCAGTGGAACTCCGGGACAGGCGAATCAGCCCCAGCATTTT. Translation: CASSGTPGQANQPQHF.

This clone was picked up a small number of times. The rearrangement links TRBV30 to TRBJ1-1, with D possibly TRBD1 on 6 matching bases. Germline loops: CDR1 GTSNPN, CDR2 SVGIG (reference sequence). V shed 0 bases and J shed 5 bases, with 7 bases lying between them. The CDR3 spans 12 residues. CDR3 residues: CAWSVDRTEAFF. CDR3 DNA sequence: TGTGCCTGGAGTGTAGACAGGACTGAAGCTTTCTTT.

The genes are TRBV4-1 and TRBJ2-1, with 10 positions matching TRBD2. The V gene's germline CDR1 is MGHRA and CDR2 YSYEKL. The V segment lost 1 base and the J segment 8 bases; nucleotides outside the gene matches: 8. CDR3 length: 16 residues. The CDR3 DNA reads as TGCGCCAGCAGCCAAGGTAGTAGCGGGAGGTCGGATGAGCAGTTCTTC. This encodes CASSQGSSGRSDEQFF.

The chain combines TRBV29-1 with TRBJ2-5; 11 bases are a match to TRBD1. V lost 3 bases, J lost 5 bases, and 8 bases stayed unmatched. Germline V gene lookup returns CDR1 SQVTM and CDR2 ANQGSEA. This CDR3 spans 15 amino acids. In DNA, the CDR3 is TGCAGCGTTGATCCCGGACAGGGGGCGAGGGAGACCCAGTACTTC. Translation gives CSVDPGQGARETQYF.

This sequence joins TRBV10-3 and TRBJ1-4; 7 positions agree with TRBD1. J gave up 10 bases and V 6 bases, and 8 bases lay outside the gene matches. Germline lookup yields CDR1 ENHRY and CDR2 SYGVKD. CDR3 size: 13 residues. The chain's CDR3 is CAISETGLAKLFF. DNA of the CDR3: TGTGCCATCAGCGAGACAGGGTTGGCAAAACTGTTTTTT.

The chain combines TRBV4-1 with TRBJ2-2; TRBD2 matches at 14 bases. Trimming at V came to 3 bases and at J to 7 bases, leaving 16 bases not matched to a gene. Germline CDR1 MGHRA, CDR2 YSYEKL. The CDR3 length is 20 residues. CDR3 sequence (DNA): TGCGCCAGCAGCCATCTCATACCGGGACTAGCGGGAGAGTTGGGCGGGGAGCTGTTTTTT. Translated: CASSHLIPGLAGELGGELFF.

Only one count was recorded for this clone. The rearrangement uses TRBV5-1 and TRBJ2-1; maybe TRBD1 (5 bases). Germline V gene sequence: CDR1 SGHRS, CDR2 YFSETQ. Trimming removed 0 bases at V and 10 bases at J, with 17 bases between. CDR3 length: 15 amino acids. The CDR3 spells CASSLDGRTLQEQFF. Here the CDR3 DNA reads TGCGCCAGCAGCTTGGATGGTAGGACACTTCAGGAGCAGTTCTTC.

The chain links TRBV5-4 to TRBJ2-5; tentatively, D is TRBD2 (7 bases). The CDR3 contains 13 residues. Trimming shortened V by 0 bases and J by 5 bases, and 8 bases separated the two germline ends. Germline CDR1 reads SGHNT; CDR2 reads YYREEE (reference sequence). The CDR3 DNA reads TGTGCCAGCAGCTTGGAGGGGGGGGAGACCCAGTACTTC. It specifies CASSLEGGETQYF.

This chain joins TRBV11-3 and TRBJ2-1; 11 positions agree with TRBD2. V was pared by 3 bases and J by 7 bases, with 11 bases of the junction left unmatched. The germline gives CDR1 SGHNT, CDR2 YENEEA. The CDR3 sequence is 17 residues long. In nucleotides, the CDR3 is TGTGCCAGCAGCTTCGGGCCCGTTCTAGCGGGAGGTAATGAGCAGTTCTTC. Translated, it gives CASSFGPVLAGGNEQFF.

V and J are TRBV5-1 and TRBJ2-3, with 7 bases lining up with TRBD1. CDR3 length: 15 amino acids. Germline V lookup: CDR1 SGHRS, CDR2 YFSETQ. Germline trimming cut 4 bases from V and 0 bases from J; bases unmatched to any gene: 5. This chain's CDR3 is CASSKGTESTDTQYF. The CDR3 coding sequence is TGCGCCAGCAGCAAAGGGACAGAAAGCACAGATACGCAGTATTTT.

The chain is built from TRBV28 and TRBJ1-1, with 9 nucleotides matching TRBD1. The CDR3 contains 16 residues. Trimming took 2 bases from V and 1 from J; bases not matched to a gene: 5. Germline CDR1 is MDHEN and CDR2 is SYDVKM. The CDR3 bases are TGTGCCAGCAGTTTAAATGGGGGACAGGGGAACACTGAAGCTTTCTTT. It specifies CASSLNGGQGNTEAFF.

The genes are TRBV5-1 and TRBJ2-2, with 7 bases that match TRBD2. V was clipped by 2 bases and J by 0 bases; unmatched bases: 7. CDR1 and CDR2 from the germline V gene are SGHRS and YFSETQ. The CDR3 has 17 amino acids. For the CDR3, the DNA is TGCGCCAGCAGCTTCTTGGGGCGGGAGACGAACACCGGGGAGCTGTTTTTT. Its protein product is CASSFLGRETNTGELFF.

This clone has only one observation. The chain links TRBV6-5 to TRBJ1-2; TRBD1 matches at 8 bases. Germline V lookup: CDR1 MNHEY, CDR2 SVGAGI. V gave up 5 bases and J gave up 4 bases; unmatched junction bases: 6. The CDR3 is 14 residues long. Here the CDR3 reads CASSRTGPIYGYTF. CDR3 in DNA: TGTGCCAGCAGTCGGACAGGGCCAATCTATGGCTACACCTTC.

V gene TRBV5-1 combines with J gene TRBJ2-3; TRBD2 matches at 13 bases. The CDR3 length is 20 residues. From germline, CDR1 is SGHRS and CDR2 YFSETQ. The V segment lost 4 bases and the J segment 5 bases; nucleotides outside the gene matches: 19. The CDR3 spells CASSLSGGQGLAGARDTQYF. The CDR3, as DNA: TGCGCCAGCAGCCTTTCGGGGGGCCAAGGACTAGCGGGAGCCCGAGATACGCAGTATTTT.

V is TRBV19 and J is TRBJ2-3; the match to TRBD2 covers 7 bases. The CDR3 extends over 15 amino acids. V dropped 3 bases and J dropped 6; count of bases not matched to a gene: 9. Germline loops: CDR1 LNHDA, CDR2 SQIVND (reference sequence). CDR3 protein: CASSIRGSITDTQYF. DNA for the CDR3: TGTGCCAGTAGTATCCGCGGGAGTATTACCGATACGCAGTATTTT.

The rearrangement joins TRBV19 to TRBJ2-2, with 7 bases matching TRBD2. In germline, CDR1 is LNHDA, CDR2 SQIVND (reference sequence). The V and J ends lost 1 base and 1 base, in that order; junction bases with no gene match: 6. The CDR3 has 17 amino acids. CDR3 sequence reads: CASSIVGGVRNTGELFF. In DNA, the CDR3 is TGTGCCAGTAGTATAGTTGGGGGGGTTAGGAACACCGGGGAGCTGTTTTTT.